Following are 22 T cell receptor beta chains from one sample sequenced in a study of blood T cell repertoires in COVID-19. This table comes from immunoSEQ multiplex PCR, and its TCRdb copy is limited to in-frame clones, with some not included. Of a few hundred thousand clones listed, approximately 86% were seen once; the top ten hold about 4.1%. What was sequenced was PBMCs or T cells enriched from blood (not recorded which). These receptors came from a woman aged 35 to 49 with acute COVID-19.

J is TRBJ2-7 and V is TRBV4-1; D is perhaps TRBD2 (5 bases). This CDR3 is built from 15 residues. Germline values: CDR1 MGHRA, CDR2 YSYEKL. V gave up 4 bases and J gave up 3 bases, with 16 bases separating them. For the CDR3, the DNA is TGCGCCAGCAGCCCTGCGGGTGGGGTGGGCTACGAGCAGTACTTC. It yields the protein CASSPAGGVGYEQYF.

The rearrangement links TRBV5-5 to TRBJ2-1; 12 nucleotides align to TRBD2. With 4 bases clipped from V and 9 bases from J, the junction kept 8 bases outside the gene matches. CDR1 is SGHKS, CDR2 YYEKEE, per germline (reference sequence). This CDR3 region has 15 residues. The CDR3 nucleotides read TGTGCCAGCAGCGTGTCTAGCGGGAGGGGCGCTGAGCAGTTCTTC. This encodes CASSVSSGRGAEQFF.

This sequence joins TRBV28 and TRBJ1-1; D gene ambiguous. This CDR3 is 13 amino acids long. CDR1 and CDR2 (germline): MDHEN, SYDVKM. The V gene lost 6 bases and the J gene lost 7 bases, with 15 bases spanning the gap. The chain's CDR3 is CASRAPAGSEAFF. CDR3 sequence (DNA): TGTGCCAGCAGAGCACCCGCTGGGAGTGAAGCTTTCTTT.

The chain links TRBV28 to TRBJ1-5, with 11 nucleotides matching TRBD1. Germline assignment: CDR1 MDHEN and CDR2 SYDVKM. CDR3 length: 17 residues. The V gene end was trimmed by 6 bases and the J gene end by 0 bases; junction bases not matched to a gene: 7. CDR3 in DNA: TGTGCCAGCAGACGGGACAGGGGGTTATATAGCAATCAGCCCCAGCATTTT. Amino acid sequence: CASRRDRGLYSNQPQHF.

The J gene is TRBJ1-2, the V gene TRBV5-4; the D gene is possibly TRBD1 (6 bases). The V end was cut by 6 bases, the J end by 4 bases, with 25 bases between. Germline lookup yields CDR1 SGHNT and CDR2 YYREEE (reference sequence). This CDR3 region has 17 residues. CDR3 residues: CASTTRDNSFSTYGYTF. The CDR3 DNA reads TGTGCCAGCACTACCCGGGACAACTCCTTTAGCACCTATGGCTACACCTTC.

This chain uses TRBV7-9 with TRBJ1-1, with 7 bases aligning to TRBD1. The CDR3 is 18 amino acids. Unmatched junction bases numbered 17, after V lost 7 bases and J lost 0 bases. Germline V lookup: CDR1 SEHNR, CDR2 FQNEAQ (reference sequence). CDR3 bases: TGTGCCAGCACCCCCGGTGACAGGGCGGGATCCATGAACACTGAAGCTTTCTTT. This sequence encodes CASTPGDRAGSMNTEAFF.

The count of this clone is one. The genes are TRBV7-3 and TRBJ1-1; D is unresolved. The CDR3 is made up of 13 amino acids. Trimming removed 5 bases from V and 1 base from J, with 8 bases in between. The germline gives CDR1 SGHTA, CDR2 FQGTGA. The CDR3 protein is CASSPRENTEAFF. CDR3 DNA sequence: TGTGCCAGCAGCCCCCGGGAGAACACTGAAGCTTTCTTT.

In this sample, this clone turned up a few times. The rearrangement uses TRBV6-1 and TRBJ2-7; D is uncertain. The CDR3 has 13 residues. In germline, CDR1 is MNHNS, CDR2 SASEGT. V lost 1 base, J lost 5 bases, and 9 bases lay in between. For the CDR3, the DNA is TGTGCCAGCAGTGAAGGGGCAGGCCACGAGCAGTACTTC. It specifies CASSEGAGHEQYF.

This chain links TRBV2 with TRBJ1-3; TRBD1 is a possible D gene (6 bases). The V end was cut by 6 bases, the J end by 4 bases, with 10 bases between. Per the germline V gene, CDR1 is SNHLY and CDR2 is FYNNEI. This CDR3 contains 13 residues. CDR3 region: CASRGTLGNTIYF. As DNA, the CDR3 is TGTGCCAGCAGGGGGACACTGGGAAACACCATATATTTT.

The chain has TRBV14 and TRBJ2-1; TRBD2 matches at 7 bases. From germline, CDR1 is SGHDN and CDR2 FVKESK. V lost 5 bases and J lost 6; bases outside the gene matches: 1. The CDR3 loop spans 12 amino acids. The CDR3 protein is CASSWTSNEQFF. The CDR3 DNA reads TGTGCCAGCAGCTGGACTAGCAATGAGCAGTTCTTC. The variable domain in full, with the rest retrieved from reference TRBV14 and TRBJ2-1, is EAGVTQFPSHSVIEKGQTVTLRCDPISGHDNLYWYRRVMGKEIKFLLHFVKESKQDESGMPNNRFLAERTGGTYSTLKVQPAELEDSGVYFCASSWTSNEQFFGPGTRLTVL.

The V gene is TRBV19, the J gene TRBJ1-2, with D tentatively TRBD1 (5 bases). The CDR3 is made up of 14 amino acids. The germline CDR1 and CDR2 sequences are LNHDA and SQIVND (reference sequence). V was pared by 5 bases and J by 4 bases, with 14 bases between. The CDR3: CASSGSAQGYGYTF. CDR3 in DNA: TGTGCCAGTAGTGGGTCCGCTCAGGGCTATGGCTACACCTTC.

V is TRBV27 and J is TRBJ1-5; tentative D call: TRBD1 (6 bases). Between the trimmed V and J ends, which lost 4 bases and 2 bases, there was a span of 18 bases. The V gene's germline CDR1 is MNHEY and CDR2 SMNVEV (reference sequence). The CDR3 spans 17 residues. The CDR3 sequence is CASSWSGVGAGNQPQHF. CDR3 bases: TGTGCCAGCAGTTGGTCTGGGGTGGGGGCTGGCAATCAGCCCCAGCATTTT.

CDR3: CASSVSPPGTGMGNEQFF. The CDR3, as DNA: TGTGCCAGCAGCGTTTCGCCGCCGGGGACAGGGATGGGCAATGAGCAGTTCTTC. The chain employs TRBV9 and TRBJ2-1, with 9 bases that match TRBD1. The germline CDR1 and CDR2 sequences are SGDLS and YYNGEE. Trimming cost V 2 bases and J 6 bases; bases outside gene matches: 15. The CDR3 covers 18 residues.

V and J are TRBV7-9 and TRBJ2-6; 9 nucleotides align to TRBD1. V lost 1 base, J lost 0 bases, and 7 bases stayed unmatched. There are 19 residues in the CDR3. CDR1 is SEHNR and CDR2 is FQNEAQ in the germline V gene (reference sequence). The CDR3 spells CASSLVRGQGVSGANVLTF. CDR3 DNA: TGTGCCAGCAGCTTAGTAAGGGGACAGGGCGTCTCTGGGGCCAACGTCCTGACTTTC. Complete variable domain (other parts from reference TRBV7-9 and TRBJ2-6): DTGVSQNPRHKITKRGQNVTFRCDPISEHNRLYWYRQTLGQGPEFLTYFQNEAQLEKSRLLSDRFSAERPKGSFSTLEIQRTEQGDSAMYLCASSLVRGQGVSGANVLTFGAGSRLTVL.

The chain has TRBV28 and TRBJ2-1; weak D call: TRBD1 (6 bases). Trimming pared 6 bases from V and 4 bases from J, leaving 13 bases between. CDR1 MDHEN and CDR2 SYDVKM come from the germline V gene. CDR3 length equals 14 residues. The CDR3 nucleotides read TGTGCCAGCAGGACCCCGCAGGGGTACAATGAGCAGTTCTTC. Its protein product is CASRTPQGYNEQFF. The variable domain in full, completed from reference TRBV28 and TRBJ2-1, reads DVKVTQSSRYLVKRTGEKVFLECVQDMDHENMFWYRQDPGLGLRLIYFSYDVKMKEKGDIPEGYSVSREKKERFSLILESASTNQTSMYLCASRTPQGYNEQFFGPGTRLTVL.

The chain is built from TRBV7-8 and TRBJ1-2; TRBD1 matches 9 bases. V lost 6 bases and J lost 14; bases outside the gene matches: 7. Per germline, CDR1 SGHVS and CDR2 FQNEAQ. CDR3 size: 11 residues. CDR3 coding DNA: TGTGCCAGCAGAACTACAGGGGGCGCGACCTTC. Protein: CASRTTGGATF. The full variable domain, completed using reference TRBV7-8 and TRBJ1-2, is GAGVSQSPRYKVAKRGQDVALRCDPISGHVSLFWYQQALGQGPEFLTYFQNEAQLDKSGLPSDRFFAERPEGSVSTLKIQRTQQEDSAVYLCASRTTGGATFGSGTRLTVV.

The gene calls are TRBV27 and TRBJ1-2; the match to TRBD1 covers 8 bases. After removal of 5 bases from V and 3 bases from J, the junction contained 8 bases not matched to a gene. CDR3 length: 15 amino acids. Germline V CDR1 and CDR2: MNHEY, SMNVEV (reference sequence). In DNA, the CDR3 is TGTGCCAGCAGTCCGTGGACAGGGATAGACTATGGCTACACCTTC. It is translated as CASSPWTGIDYGYTF.

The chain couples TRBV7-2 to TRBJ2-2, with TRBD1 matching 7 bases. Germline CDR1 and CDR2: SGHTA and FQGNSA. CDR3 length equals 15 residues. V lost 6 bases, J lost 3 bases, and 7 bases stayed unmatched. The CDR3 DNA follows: TGTGCCAGCAGACCACAGGGGTCCCACACCGGGGAGCTGTTTTTT. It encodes CASRPQGSHTGELFF.

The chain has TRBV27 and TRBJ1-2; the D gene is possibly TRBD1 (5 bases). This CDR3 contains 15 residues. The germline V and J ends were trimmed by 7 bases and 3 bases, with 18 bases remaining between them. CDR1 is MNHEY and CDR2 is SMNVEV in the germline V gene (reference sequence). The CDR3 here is CASNHISGPHYGYTF. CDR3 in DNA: TGTGCCAGCAACCACATATCAGGGCCCCACTATGGCTACACCTTC.

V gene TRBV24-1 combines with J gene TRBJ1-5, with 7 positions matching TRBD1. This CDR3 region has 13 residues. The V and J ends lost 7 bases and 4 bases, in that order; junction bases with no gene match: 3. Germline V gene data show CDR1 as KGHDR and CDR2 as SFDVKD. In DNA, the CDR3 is TGTGCCACCAGCCGGGACAGTAATCAGCCCCAGCATTTT. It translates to CATSRDSNQPQHF.

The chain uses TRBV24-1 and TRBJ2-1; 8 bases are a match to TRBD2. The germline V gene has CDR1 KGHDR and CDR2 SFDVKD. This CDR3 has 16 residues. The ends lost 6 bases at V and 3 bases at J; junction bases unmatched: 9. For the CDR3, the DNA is TGTGCCACCAGTTCCCCAGCGGGAGTGAACTACAATGAGCAGTTCTTC. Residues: CATSSPAGVNYNEQFF.

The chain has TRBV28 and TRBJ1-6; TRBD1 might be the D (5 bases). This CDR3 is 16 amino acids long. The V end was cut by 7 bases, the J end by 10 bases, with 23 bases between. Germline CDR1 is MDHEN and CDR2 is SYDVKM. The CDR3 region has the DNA TGTGCCAGCACCCTAGGGTCGGGACCGGGAGTCTCACCCCTCCACTTT. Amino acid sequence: CASTLGSGPGVSPLHF.